The 26 T cell receptor beta chains below were found in one sample sequenced in a study of T cells after yellow fever vaccination. In TCRdb, the 5' RACE reads were re-called with MiXCR into one record per CDR3 protein. Among some 400,000 distinct CDR3 sequences listed, 6% to 8% were seen once. The sequencing used PBMCs, collected 5 days after the yellow fever booster vaccination. All receptors derive from a man aged 25-45 years who received the YFV17D yellow fever vaccine.

There are a few counts of this clonotype. The rearrangement uses TRBV7-2 and TRBJ2-7; 7 bases agree with TRBD2. Germline values: CDR1 SGHTA, CDR2 FQGNSA. V lost 2 bases, J lost 3 bases, and 4 bases stayed unmatched. The CDR3 covers 14 residues. The CDR3 region is CASSLMSSGYEQYF. The DNA of the CDR3 is TGTGCCAGCAGCTTAATGTCTAGCGGCTACGAGCAGTACTTC.

This clonotype was counted ten times or more. The chain couples TRBV9 to TRBJ2-3; 9 nucleotides agree with TRBD2. CDR1 and CDR2 (germline): SGDLS, YYNGEE. CDR3 length: 16 residues. V was pared by 0 bases and J by 2 bases, with 4 bases of the junction left unmatched. CDR3 in amino acids: CASSVGAGGLTDTQYF. CDR3 nucleotides: TGTGCCAGCAGCGTAGGCGCGGGAGGGCTCACAGATACGCAGTATTTT.

This clonotype was detected ten times or more. V usage is TRBV5-1 and J usage is TRBJ2-3; D uncertain. The CDR3 has 17 residues. Deletions cut 0 bases from V and 0 bases from J, with 14 bases between. In germline, CDR1 is SGHRS, CDR2 YFSETQ. CDR3 in amino acids: CASSLGVQSTSTDTQYF. In DNA, the CDR3 is TGCGCCAGCAGCTTGGGGGTCCAGTCTACTAGCACAGATACGCAGTATTTT.

There are many counts of this clonotype. The rearrangement joins TRBV6-5 to TRBJ2-1, with unresolved D. CDR3 size: 14 residues. Germline V CDR1 and CDR2: MNHEY, SVGAGI. V dropped 2 bases and J dropped 7 bases, with 12 bases sitting between them. The CDR3 sequence is CASSYTAAENEQFF. CDR3 nucleotide sequence: TGTGCCAGCAGTTACACGGCAGCTGAGAATGAGCAGTTCTTC.

The chain combines TRBV9 with TRBJ2-4, with D uncertain. Germline CDR1 SGDLS, CDR2 YYNGEE. The CDR3 is 14 residues long. V was shortened by 2 bases and J by 9 bases, with 15 bases between the two germline ends. The CDR3 here is CASSVGPDFFIQYF. The CDR3 DNA follows: TGTGCCAGCAGCGTTGGACCGGATTTCTTCATTCAGTACTTC.

This clonotype was recorded many times. The chain recombines TRBV5-1 with TRBJ1-4; 8 bases match TRBD1. J lost 2 bases, V lost 5 bases, and 8 bases had no gene match. The CDR3 length is 16 residues. Germline assignment: CDR1 SGHRS and CDR2 YFSETQ. This CDR3 is CASSFQGAQTNEKLFF. CDR3 DNA sequence: TGCGCCAGCAGTTTTCAGGGGGCGCAGACTAATGAAAAACTGTTTTTT.

This clonotype was seen a few times. This sequence joins TRBV3-1 and TRBJ2-2, with D uncertain. Germline CDR1 is LGHDT and CDR2 is YNNKEL (reference sequence). The CDR3 runs to 14 residues. Trimming left V 6 bases short and J 7 bases short, with 15 bases between. The CDR3 DNA sequence: TGTGCCAGCAGTCCGTCTAAGGTTGGCGGGGAGCTGTTTTTT. It translates to CASSPSKVGGELFF.

The rearrangement links TRBV9 to TRBJ2-2; D could derive from TRBD1 or TRBD2 (5 bases each). Between the trimmed V and J ends, which lost 9 bases and 7 bases, there was a span of 13 bases. Germline assignment: CDR1 SGDLS and CDR2 YYNGEE. The CDR3 has 12 amino acids. CDR3 residues: CATGTPRGELFF. In nucleotides, the CDR3 is TGTGCCACGGGGACCCCCCGCGGGGAGCTGTTTTTT.

On this clonotype itself: It may be a read error: a sequence one base away is much more abundant. The chain employs TRBV12-3 or TRBV12-4 and TRBJ2-3, with D possibly called TRBD1 or TRBD2 (5 bases each). V lost 4 bases to trimming and J lost 8 bases, with 16 bases between them. The CDR3 length is 14 residues. The CDR3 DNA reads as TGTGCCAGCAGTTCCGGGACCGCCGGAGGTACGCAGTATTTT. It yields the protein CASSSGTAGGTQYF.

This clonotype was recorded many times. The chain carries TRBV14 and TRBJ2-3; TRBD2 matches at 7 bases. CDR3 length equals 17 residues. With 0 bases clipped from V and 0 bases from J, the junction kept 6 bases outside the gene matches. Germline loops: CDR1 SGHDN, CDR2 FVKESK. Written as DNA, the CDR3 is TGTGCCAGCAGCCAAGAGTCTAGCGGAAAGAGCACAGATACGCAGTATTTT. Amino acid sequence: CASSQESSGKSTDTQYF.

The rearrangement links TRBV4-2 to TRBJ1-2; D gene uncertain. Trimming stripped 0 bases from V and 7 bases from J, with 6 bases between. Germline CDR1 and CDR2: LGHNA and YNFKEQ. The CDR3 has 12 amino acids. The CDR3 loop reads CASSQESAGYTF. The CDR3 region has the DNA TGTGCCAGCAGCCAAGAATCAGCTGGCTACACCTTC.

This clonotype was counted at least ten times. The chain combines TRBV10-3 with TRBJ2-7; 9 nucleotides match TRBD1. The CDR3 totals 14 residues. Germline trimming cut 8 bases from V and 5 bases from J; bases unmatched to any gene: 10. Germline values: CDR1 ENHRY, CDR2 SYGVKD. CDR3 bases: TGTGCCATCGAGCCGGGACAGGGTTCCCACGAGCAGTACTTC. This encodes CAIEPGQGSHEQYF.

The sample holds many counts of this clonotype. This chain uses TRBV10-3 with TRBJ2-3, with 10 bases that match TRBD2. Germline loops: CDR1 ENHRY, CDR2 SYGVKD. This CDR3 has 14 residues. The junction had 4 bases not matched to a gene; V was cut back by 6 bases and J by 4 bases. Here the CDR3 reads CAISTSGVADTQYF. The CDR3 DNA sequence: TGTGCCATCAGCACTAGCGGGGTTGCAGATACGCAGTATTTT.

This clonotype was seen at least ten times. This chain links TRBV14 with TRBJ2-7; D possibly corresponds to TRBD2 (5 bases). The CDR3 runs to 13 residues. CDR1 and CDR2 from the germline V gene are SGHDN and FVKESK. The V end lost 2 bases, the J end lost 6 bases, and 11 bases lay between the germline ends. CDR3 sequence: CASSQYAGAEQYF. In DNA form, the CDR3 reads TGTGCCAGCAGCCAATACGCGGGTGCCGAGCAGTACTTC.

The rearrangement uses TRBV11-2 and TRBJ2-6, with D possibly being TRBD1 or TRBD2 (5 bases each). V gave up 5 bases and J gave up 0 bases, with 17 bases separating them. Germline V gives CDR1 SGHAT, CDR2 FQNNGV. The CDR3 runs to 18 residues. The DNA for the CDR3 is TGTGCCAGCAGCCGAGGGGTCGGTGCTTACTCTGGGGCCAACGTCCTGACTTTC. Translating gives CASSRGVGAYSGANVLTF.

This clonotype has just a few counts. This chain joins TRBV12-3 or TRBV12-4 and TRBJ1-2; unclear D gene. The CDR3 consists of 13 residues. V was cut by 6 bases and J by 3 bases, with 11 bases left in between. The CDR3 nucleotides read TGTGCCAGCAGCTCCCAGGAGCACTATGGCTACACCTTC. This translates into CASSSQEHYGYTF.

This clonotype was counted between two and nine times. The rearrangement links TRBV7-2 to TRBJ2-3; no reliable D call. The CDR3 is 12 residues long. V was clipped by 5 bases and J by 11 bases, with 14 bases between them. CDR1 is SGHTA, CDR2 FQGNSA, per germline. In DNA form, the CDR3 reads TGTGCCAGCAGCCAAAGCAGCGTGGAGCAGTATTTT. Its translation is CASSQSSVEQYF.

A few counts support this clonotype. V is TRBV20-1 and J is TRBJ2-3, with TRBD1 as a possible D gene (5 bases). In germline, CDR1 is DFQATT, CDR2 SNEGSKA (reference sequence). The CDR3 has 15 residues. The V end lost 4 bases, the J end lost 0 bases, and 14 bases lay between the germline ends. This CDR3 reads CSANQQPGSTDTQYF. CDR3 coding DNA: TGCAGTGCTAACCAACAACCAGGGAGCACAGATACGCAGTATTTT.

In its sample, this clonotype was seen many times. The CDR3 loop reads CASRNLADRTDTQYF. In DNA form, the CDR3 reads TGTGCCAGCAGGAACCTAGCGGACAGGACAGATACGCAGTATTTT. The rearrangement joins TRBV28 to TRBJ2-3, with D perhaps matching TRBD1 or TRBD2 (7 bases each). Germline assignment: CDR1 MDHEN and CDR2 SYDVKM. This CDR3 is built from 15 residues. The ends were cut back, 6 bases at V and 3 bases at J, with 16 bases in the middle. Together with reference TRBV28 and TRBJ2-3, the CDR3 gives the full variable domain: DVKVTQSSRYLVKRTGEKVFLECVQDMDHENMFWYRQDPGLGLRLIYFSYDVKMKEKGDIPEGYSVSREKKERFSLILESASTNQTSMYLCASRNLADRTDTQYFGPGTRLTVL.

The chain combines TRBV6-2 or TRBV6-3 with TRBJ2-1, with a tentative D call TRBD1 (5 bases). The length of the CDR3 is 13 residues. Trimming removed 8 bases from V and 6 bases from J, with 14 bases in between. The germline gives CDR1 MNHEY, CDR2 SVGEGT. CDR3 protein: CASLGVQVNEQFF. The CDR3 coding sequence is TGTGCCAGCCTAGGGGTGCAGGTCAATGAGCAGTTCTTC.

The chain carries TRBV9 and TRBJ2-1, with 12 positions matching TRBD2. The germline V gene has CDR1 SGDLS and CDR2 YYNGEE. V gave up 3 bases and J gave up 7 bases; unmatched junction bases: 11. The CDR3 consists of 17 residues. CDR3 coding DNA: TGTGCCAGCAGCGATTCGGGACTAGCGGGCCGAGGGAATGAGCAGTTCTTC. This sequence encodes CASSDSGLAGRGNEQFF.

This clonotype was counted many times. V is TRBV15 and J is TRBJ1-1; TRBD1 agrees at 8 bases. V gave up 2 bases and J gave up 5 bases; unmatched junction bases: 7. Germline lookup yields CDR1 LNHNV and CDR2 YYDKDF (reference sequence). The CDR3 has 15 residues. The CDR3 is CATSRSTGGETEAFF. CDR3 sequence (DNA): TGTGCCACCAGCAGATCTACAGGGGGGGAGACTGAAGCTTTCTTT.

This clonotype was recorded a few times. The rearrangement links TRBV5-4 to TRBJ2-5, with D unclear. V dropped 5 bases and J dropped 0 bases, with 11 bases sitting between them. The CDR3 has 14 amino acids. CDR1 is SGHNT and CDR2 is YYREEE in the germline V gene (reference sequence). This CDR3 reads CASRPTEYQETQYF. CDR3 coding DNA: TGTGCCAGCAGACCTACAGAGTACCAAGAGACCCAGTACTTC.

The chain employs TRBV4-3 and TRBJ2-1, with a possible D match to TRBD1 (5 bases). The CDR3 has 16 amino acids. CDR1 and CDR2 from the germline V gene are LGHNA and YSLEER. V was clipped by 0 bases and J by 7 bases, with 16 bases between them. The CDR3 region has the DNA TGCGCCAGCAGCCAAGATTATACGCAGGGTTTGAATGAGCAGTTCTTC. It translates to CASSQDYTQGLNEQFF.

The chain is built from TRBV18 and TRBJ2-7; maybe TRBD1 (6 bases). Trimming pared 3 bases from V and 3 bases from J, leaving 12 bases between. The CDR3 length is 14 residues. The germline CDR1 and CDR2 sequences are KGHSH and LQKENI. CDR3 bases: TGTGCCAGCTCACCGGGGGACAAATTCTACGAGCAGTACTTC. This gives the protein CASSPGDKFYEQYF.

This clonotype was picked up many times. V usage is TRBV15 and J usage is TRBJ1-2; D is ambiguous. Germline loops: CDR1 LNHNV, CDR2 YYDKDF (reference sequence). CDR3 length: 16 amino acids. V was pared by 5 bases and J by 8 bases, with 24 bases between. The CDR3 here is CATSGFSDPAVLGYTF. CDR3 coding DNA: TGTGCCACCAGCGGGTTTAGCGACCCCGCGGTCCTCGGCTACACCTTC.